Sequencing of this T cell receptor beta chain was carried out in a study of response to subunit inactivated influenza vaccine. The table lists this clonotype with many counts. Antigen specificity is unknown. Whole-study results and caveats: The study's authors posited that every seasonal influenza vaccination enlists few new T cells.

The CDR3 covers 14 residues. V lost 8 bases and J lost 4, with 15 bases in between. Germline V gene data show CDR1 as GTSNPN and CDR2 as SVGIG (reference sequence). TCRdb re-called the RT-PCR reads with MiXCR, one entry per CDR3 protein. The repertoire holds roughly 180,000 distinct CDR3 sequences, with 9.2% as singletons. This sequence originates from a man in his fifties or sixties who received an inactivated influenza vaccine. The material was non-naive T cells sorted from PBMCs, obtained on the day of vaccination. The chain recombines TRBV30 with TRBJ1-6, with D perhaps matching TRBD1 (5 bases). The CDR3: CAHMRGGYNSPLHF. The CDR3 DNA reads TGTGCCCATATGCGGGGGGGTTATAATTCACCCCTCCACTTT.